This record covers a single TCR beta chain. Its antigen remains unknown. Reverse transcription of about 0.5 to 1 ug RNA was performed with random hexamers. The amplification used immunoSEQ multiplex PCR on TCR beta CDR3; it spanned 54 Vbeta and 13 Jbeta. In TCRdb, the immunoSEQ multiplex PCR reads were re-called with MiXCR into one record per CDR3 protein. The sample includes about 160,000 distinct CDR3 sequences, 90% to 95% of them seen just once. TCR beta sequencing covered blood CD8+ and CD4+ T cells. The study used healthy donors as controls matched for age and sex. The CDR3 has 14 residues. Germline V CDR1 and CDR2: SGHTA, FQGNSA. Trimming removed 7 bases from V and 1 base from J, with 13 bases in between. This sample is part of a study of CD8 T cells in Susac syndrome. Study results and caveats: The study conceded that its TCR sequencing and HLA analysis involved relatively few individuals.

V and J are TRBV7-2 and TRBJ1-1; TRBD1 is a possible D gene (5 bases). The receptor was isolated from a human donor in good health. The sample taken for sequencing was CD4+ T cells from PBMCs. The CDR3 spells CASNPSGGNTEAFF. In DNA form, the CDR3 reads TGTGCCAGCAACCCGTCGGGGGGGAACACTGAAGCTTTCTTT.